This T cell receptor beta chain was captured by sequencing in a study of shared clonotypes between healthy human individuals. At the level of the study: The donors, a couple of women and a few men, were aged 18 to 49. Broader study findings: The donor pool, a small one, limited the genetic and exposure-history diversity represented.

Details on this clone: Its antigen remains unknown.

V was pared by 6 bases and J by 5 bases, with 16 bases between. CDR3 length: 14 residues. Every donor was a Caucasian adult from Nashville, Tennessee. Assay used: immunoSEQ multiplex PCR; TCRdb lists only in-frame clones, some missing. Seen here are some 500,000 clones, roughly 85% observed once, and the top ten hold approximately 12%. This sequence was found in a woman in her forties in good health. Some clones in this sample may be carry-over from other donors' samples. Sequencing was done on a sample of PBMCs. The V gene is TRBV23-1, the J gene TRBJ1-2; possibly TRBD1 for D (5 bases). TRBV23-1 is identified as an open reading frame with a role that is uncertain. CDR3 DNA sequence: TGCGCCAGCAGCCAAGCATTGACAGCATATGGCTACACCTTC. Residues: CASSQALTAYGYTF.